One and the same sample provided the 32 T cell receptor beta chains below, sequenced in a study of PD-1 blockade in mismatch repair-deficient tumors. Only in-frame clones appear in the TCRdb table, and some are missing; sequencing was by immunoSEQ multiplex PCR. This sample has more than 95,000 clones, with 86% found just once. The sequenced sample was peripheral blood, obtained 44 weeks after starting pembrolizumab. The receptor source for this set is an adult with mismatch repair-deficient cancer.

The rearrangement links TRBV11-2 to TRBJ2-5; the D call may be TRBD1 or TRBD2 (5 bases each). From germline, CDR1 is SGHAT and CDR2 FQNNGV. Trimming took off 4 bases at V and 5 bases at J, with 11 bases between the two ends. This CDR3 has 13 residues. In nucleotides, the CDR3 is TGTGCCAGCAGCTCTCCGGGGCGGGAGACCCAGTACTTC. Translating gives CASSSPGRETQYF. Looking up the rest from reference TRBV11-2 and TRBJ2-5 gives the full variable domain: EAGVAQSPRYKIIEKRQSVAFWCNPISGHATLYWYQQILGQGPKLLIQFQNNGVVDDSQLPKDRFSAERLKGVDSTLKIQPAKLEDSAVYLCASSSPGRETQYFGPGTRLLVL.

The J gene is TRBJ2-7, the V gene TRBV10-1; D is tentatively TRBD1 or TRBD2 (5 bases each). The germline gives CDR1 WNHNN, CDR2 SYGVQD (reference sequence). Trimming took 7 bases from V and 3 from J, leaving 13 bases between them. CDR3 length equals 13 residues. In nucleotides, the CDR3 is TGCGCCAGCAACCGGGGCCCGGACTACGAGCAGTACTTC. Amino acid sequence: CASNRGPDYEQYF.

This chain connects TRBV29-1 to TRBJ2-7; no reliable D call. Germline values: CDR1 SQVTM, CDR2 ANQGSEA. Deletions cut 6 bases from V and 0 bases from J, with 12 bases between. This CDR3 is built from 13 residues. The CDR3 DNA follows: TGCAGCGTCAATTTAGAGCCCTCCTACGAGCAGTACTTC. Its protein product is CSVNLEPSYEQYF.

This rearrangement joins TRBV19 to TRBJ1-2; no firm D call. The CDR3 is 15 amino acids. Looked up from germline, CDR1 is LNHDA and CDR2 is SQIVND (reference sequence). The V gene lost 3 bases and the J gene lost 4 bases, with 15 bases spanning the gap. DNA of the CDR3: TGTGCCAGTAGTATCGAGGCGGGATGGGCCTATGGCTACACCTTC. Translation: CASSIEAGWAYGYTF.

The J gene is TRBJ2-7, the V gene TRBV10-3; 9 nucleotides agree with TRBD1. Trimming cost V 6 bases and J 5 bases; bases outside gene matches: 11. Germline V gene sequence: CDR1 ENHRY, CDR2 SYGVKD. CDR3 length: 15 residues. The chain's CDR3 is CAISTSQGAGDEQYF. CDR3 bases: TGTGCCATCAGCACATCACAGGGGGCTGGGGACGAGCAGTACTTC.

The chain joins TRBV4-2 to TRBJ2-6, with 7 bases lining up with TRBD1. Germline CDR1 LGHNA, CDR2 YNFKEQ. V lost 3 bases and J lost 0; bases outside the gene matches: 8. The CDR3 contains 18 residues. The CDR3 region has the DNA TGTGCCAGCAGCCAGACAGGGTACTCCCTCTCTGGGGCCAACGTCCTGACTTTC. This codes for CASSQTGYSLSGANVLTF.

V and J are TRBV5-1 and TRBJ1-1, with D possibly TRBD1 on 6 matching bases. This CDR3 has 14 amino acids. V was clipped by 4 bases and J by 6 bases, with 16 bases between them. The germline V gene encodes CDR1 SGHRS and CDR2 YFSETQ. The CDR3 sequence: CASSPRGPVAEAFF. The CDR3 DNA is TGCGCCAGCAGCCCCCGGGGGCCGGTCGCTGAAGCTTTCTTT.

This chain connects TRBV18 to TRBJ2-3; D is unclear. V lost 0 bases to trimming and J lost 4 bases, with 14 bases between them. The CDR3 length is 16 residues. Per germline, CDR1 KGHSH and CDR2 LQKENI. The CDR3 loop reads CASSPPGLFLPDTQYF. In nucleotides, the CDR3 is TGTGCCAGCTCACCACCGGGATTATTCCTTCCAGATACGCAGTATTTT.

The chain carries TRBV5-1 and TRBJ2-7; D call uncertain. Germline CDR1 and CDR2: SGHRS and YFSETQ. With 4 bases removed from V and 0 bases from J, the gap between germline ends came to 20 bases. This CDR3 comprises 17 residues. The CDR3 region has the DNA TGCGCCAGCAGCCAGACATTTGTGGCGGTTAACTCCTACGAGCAGTACTTC. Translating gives CASSQTFVAVNSYEQYF.

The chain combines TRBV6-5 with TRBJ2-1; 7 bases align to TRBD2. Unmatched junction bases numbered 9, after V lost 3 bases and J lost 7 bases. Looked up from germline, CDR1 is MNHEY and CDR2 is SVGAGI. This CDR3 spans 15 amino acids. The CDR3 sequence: CASSYAGEGLNEQFF. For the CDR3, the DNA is TGTGCCAGCAGTTATGCGGGAGAAGGATTGAATGAGCAGTTCTTC.

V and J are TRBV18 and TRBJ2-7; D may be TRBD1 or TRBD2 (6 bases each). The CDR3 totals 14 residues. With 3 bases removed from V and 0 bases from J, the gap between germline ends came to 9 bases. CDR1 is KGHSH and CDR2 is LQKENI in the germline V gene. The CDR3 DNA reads TGTGCCAGCTCACCGGGGGGCTACTCCTACGAGCAGTACTTC. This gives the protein CASSPGGYSYEQYF.

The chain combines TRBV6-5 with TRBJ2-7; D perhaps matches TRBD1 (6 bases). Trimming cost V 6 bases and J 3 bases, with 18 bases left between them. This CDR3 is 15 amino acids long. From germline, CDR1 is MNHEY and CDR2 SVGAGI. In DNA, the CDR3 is TGTGCCAGCAGAACCAAAAGGGACAAATTCTACGAGCAGTACTTC. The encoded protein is CASRTKRDKFYEQYF.

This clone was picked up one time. The CDR3 DNA reads TGTGCCAGCGGAGGGGGCAGGGATCGGGACAATGAGCAGTTCTTC. Translating gives CASGGGRDRDNEQFF. This rearrangement joins TRBV2 to TRBJ2-1; tentatively, D is TRBD1 (7 bases). Trimming removed 8 bases at V and 5 bases at J, with 19 bases between. The length of the CDR3 is 15 residues. The V gene's germline CDR1 is SNHLY and CDR2 FYNNEI.

CDR3 nucleotides: TGCGCCAGCAGCCAAGGGGAGGGAGACGAGCAGTACTTC. As protein: CASSQGEGDEQYF. The chain links TRBV4-3 to TRBJ2-7; TRBD2 aligns across 7 bases. J lost 5 bases, V lost 1 base, and 2 bases had no gene match. The CDR3 has 13 residues. CDR1 is LGHNA, CDR2 YSLEER, per germline.

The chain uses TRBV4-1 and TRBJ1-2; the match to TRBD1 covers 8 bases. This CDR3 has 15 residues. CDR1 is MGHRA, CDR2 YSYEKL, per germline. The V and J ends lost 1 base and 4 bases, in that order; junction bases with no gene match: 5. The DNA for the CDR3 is TGCGCCAGCAGCCAAGTTCCAGGGGGCGGCTATGGCTACACCTTC. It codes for CASSQVPGGGYGYTF.

CDR3 sequence: CASSQTGPQPQHF. The CDR3 coding sequence is TGTGCCAGCTCCCAGACAGGGCCTCAGCCCCAGCATTTT. The rearrangement links TRBV2 to TRBJ1-5; TRBD1 agrees at 7 bases. CDR1 and CDR2 from the germline V gene are SNHLY and FYNNEI. The CDR3 contains 13 residues. J gave up 6 bases and V 8 bases, and 7 bases lay outside the gene matches.

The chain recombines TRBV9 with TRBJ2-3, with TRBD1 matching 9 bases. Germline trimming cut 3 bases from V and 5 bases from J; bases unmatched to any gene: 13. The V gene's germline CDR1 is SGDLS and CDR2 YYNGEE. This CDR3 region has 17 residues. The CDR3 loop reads CASSETNRGLEGDTQYF. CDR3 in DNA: TGTGCCAGCAGCGAGACAAACAGGGGGCTCGAAGGAGATACGCAGTATTTT. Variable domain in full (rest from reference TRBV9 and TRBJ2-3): DSGVTQTPKHLITATGQRVTLRCSPRSGDLSVYWYQQSLDQGLQFLIQYYNGEERAKGNILERFSAQQFPDLHSELNLSSLELGDSALYFCASSETNRGLEGDTQYFGPGTRLTVL.

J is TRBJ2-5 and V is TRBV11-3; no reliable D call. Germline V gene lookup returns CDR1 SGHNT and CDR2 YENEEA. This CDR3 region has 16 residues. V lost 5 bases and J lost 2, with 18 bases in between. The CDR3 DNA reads TGTGCCAGCAGCCCCCCTGGGTTCCCATCACAAGAGACCCAGTACTTC. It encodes CASSPPGFPSQETQYF.

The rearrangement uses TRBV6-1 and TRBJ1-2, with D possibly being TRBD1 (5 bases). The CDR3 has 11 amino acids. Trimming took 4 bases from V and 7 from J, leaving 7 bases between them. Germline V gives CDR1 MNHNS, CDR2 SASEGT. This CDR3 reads CASSVRGGYTF. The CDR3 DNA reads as TGTGCCAGCAGTGTTAGGGGTGGCTACACCTTC.

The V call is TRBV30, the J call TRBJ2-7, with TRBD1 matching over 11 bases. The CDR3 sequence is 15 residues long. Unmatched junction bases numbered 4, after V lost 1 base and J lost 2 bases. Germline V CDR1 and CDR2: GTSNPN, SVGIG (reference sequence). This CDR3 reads CAWSAGTGGAYEQYF. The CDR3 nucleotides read TGTGCCTGGAGTGCTGGGACAGGGGGGGCCTACGAGCAGTACTTC.

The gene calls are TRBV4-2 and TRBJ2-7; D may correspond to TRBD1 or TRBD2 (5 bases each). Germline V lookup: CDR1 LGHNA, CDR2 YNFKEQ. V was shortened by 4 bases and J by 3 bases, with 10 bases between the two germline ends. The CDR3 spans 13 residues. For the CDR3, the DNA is TGTGCCAGCAGCCCCGGGGCACACTACGAGCAGTACTTC. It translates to CASSPGAHYEQYF.

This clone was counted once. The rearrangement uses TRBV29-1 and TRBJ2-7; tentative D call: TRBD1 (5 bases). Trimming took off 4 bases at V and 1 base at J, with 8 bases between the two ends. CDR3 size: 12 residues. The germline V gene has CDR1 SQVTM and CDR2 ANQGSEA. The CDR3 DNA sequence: TGCAGCGTTGCCCAGGGATCCTACGAGCAGTACTTC. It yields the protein CSVAQGSYEQYF.

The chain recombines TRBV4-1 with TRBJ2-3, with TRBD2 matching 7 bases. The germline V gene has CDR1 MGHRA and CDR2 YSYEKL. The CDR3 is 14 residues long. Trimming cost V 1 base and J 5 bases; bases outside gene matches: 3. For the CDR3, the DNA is TGCGCCAGCAGCCAAGGGGAGGGCAGAGATACGCAGTATTTT. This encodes CASSQGEGRDTQYF.

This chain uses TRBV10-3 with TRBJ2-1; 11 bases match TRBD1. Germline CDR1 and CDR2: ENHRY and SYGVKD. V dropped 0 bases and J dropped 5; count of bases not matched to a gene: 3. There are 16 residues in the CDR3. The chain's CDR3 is CAISESWTGGNNEQFF. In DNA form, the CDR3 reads TGTGCCATCAGTGAGTCTTGGACAGGGGGCAACAATGAGCAGTTCTTC.

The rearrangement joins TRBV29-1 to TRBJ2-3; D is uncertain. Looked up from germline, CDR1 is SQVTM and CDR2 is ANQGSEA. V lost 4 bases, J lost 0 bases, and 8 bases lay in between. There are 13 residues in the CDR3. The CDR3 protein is CSVARKSTDTQYF. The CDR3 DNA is TGCAGCGTTGCTCGGAAGAGCACAGATACGCAGTATTTT.

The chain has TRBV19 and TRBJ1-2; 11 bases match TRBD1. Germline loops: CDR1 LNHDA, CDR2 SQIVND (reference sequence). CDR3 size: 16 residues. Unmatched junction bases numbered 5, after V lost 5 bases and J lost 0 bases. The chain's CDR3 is CASSSDRGLANYGYTF. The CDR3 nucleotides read TGTGCCAGTAGTTCGGACAGGGGGCTGGCTAACTATGGCTACACCTTC.

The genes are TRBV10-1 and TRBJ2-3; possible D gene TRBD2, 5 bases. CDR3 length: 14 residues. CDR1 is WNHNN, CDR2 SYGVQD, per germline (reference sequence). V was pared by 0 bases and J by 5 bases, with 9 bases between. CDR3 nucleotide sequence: TGCGCCAGCAGTGAGTCGGGAGCAGAAGATACGCAGTATTTT. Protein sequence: CASSESGAEDTQYF.

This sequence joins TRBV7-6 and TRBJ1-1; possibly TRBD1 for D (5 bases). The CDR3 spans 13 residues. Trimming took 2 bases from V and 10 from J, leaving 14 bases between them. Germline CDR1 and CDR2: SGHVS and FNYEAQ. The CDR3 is CASSLNQGAGAFF. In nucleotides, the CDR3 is TGTGCCAGCAGCTTAAATCAGGGCGCTGGAGCTTTCTTT.

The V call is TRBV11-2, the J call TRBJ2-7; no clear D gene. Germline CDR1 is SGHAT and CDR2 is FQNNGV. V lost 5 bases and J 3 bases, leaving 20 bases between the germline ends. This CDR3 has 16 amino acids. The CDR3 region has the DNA TGTGCCAGCAGCACCCACCCGGGCCGGATCAACTACGAGCAGTACTTC. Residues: CASSTHPGRINYEQYF.

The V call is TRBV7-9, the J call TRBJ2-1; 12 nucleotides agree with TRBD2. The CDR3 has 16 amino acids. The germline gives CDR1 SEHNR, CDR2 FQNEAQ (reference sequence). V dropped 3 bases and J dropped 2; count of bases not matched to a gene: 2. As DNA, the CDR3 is TGTGCCAGCAGCTTCGCTAGCGGGAGGGCCTACAATGAGCAGTTCTTC. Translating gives CASSFASGRAYNEQFF.

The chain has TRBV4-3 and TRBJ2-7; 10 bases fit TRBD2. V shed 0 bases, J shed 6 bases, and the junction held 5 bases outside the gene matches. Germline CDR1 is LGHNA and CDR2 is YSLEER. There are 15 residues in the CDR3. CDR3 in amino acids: CASSQDLAGESEQYF. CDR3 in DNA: TGCGCCAGCAGCCAAGACCTAGCGGGAGAGAGCGAGCAGTACTTC.

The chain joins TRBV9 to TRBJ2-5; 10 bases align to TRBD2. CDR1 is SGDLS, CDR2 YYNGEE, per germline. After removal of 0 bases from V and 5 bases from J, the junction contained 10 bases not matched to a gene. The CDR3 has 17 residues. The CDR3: CASSVGVASGSRETQYF. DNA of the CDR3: TGTGCCAGCAGCGTAGGGGTGGCTAGCGGGAGTCGGGAGACCCAGTACTTC. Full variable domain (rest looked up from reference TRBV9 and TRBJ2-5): DSGVTQTPKHLITATGQRVTLRCSPRSGDLSVYWYQQSLDQGLQFLIQYYNGEERAKGNILERFSAQQFPDLHSELNLSSLELGDSALYFCASSVGVASGSRETQYFGPGTRLLVL.